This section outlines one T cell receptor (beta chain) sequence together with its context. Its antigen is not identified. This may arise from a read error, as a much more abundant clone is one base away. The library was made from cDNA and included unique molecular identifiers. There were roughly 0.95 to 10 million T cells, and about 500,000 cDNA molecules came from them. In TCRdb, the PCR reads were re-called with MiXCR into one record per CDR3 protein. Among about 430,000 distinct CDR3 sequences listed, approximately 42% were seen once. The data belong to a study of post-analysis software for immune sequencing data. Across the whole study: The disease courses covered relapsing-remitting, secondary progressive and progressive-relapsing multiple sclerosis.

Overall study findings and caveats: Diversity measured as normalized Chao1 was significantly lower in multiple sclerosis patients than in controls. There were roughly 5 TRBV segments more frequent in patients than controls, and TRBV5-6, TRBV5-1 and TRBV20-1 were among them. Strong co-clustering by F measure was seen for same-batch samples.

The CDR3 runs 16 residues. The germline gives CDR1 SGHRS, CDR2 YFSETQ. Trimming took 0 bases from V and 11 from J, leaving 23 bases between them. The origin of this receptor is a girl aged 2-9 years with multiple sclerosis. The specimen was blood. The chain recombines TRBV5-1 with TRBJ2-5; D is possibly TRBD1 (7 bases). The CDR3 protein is CASSLEAGGSVYGQYF. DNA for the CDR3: TGCGCCAGCAGCTTGGAAGCAGGGGGGAGTGTCTACGGGCAGTACTTC.